A single T cell receptor (beta chain) is shown here with its context. The data were taken from a study of blood T cell repertoires in COVID-19. The data were produced by immunoSEQ multiplex PCR, yet TCRdb's version contains in-frame clones alone and is incomplete. The profile shows about 70,000 clones, roughly 73% of them singletons. The origin of this receptor is a woman in her sixties or seventies with acute or convalescent COVID-19. The source material was peripheral blood.

In nucleotides, the CDR3 is TGCAGTGCTAGTAACGCAGGGGCAACTAATGAAAAACTGTTTTTT. This encodes CSASNAGATNEKLFF. V and J are TRBV20-1 and TRBJ1-4; D perhaps matches TRBD1 (6 bases). The length of the CDR3 is 15 residues. V dropped 3 bases and J dropped 0 bases, with 11 bases sitting between them. Germline-derived CDR1 and CDR2 are DFQATT and SNEGSKA (reference sequence).